This TCR beta chain was recorded in a study of graft-versus-host responses after intestinal transplantation. Study results and limitations: Present in recipient marrow, GvH clones included some that appeared first in ileum or blood.

Deletions cut 3 bases from V and 1 base from J, with 9 bases between. This CDR3 contains 15 residues. The germline V gene has CDR1 MGHRA and CDR2 YSYEKL. For this clone: Its specificity is not known.

Repertoires were generated with immunoSEQ multiplex PCR, while TCRdb's copy carries only in-frame clones and drops some. The table lists about 70,000 clones, around 91% of them singletons. V gene TRBV4-1 combines with J gene TRBJ2-2; a weak D match, TRBD1 (6 bases). This specimen consisted of unstimulated CD8+ T cells sorted from spleen or lymph node cells, obtained before intestinal transplant. This receptor was identified in a human donor who received an intestinal transplant. CDR3 sequence reads: CASSQSTGNTGELFF. Written as DNA, the CDR3 is TGCGCCAGCAGCCAGTCGACAGGGAACACCGGGGAGCTGTTTTTT.